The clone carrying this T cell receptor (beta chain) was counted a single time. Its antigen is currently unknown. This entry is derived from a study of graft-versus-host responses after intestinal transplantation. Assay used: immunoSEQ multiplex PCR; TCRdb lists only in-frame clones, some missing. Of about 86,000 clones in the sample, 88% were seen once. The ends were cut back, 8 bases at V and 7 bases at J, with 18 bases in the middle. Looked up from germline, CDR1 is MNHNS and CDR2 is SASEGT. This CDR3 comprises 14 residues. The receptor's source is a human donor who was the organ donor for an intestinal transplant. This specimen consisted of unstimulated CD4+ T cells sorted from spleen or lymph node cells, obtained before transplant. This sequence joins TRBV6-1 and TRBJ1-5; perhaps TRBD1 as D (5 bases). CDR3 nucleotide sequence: TGTGCCAGCGAGGCAGGGCCCGAGAGACAGCCCCAGCATTTT. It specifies CASEAGPERQPQHF.